These 15 T cell receptor beta chains were all obtained from the same sample, sequenced in a study of blood T cell repertoires in COVID-19. Sequencing was performed with immunoSEQ multiplex PCR; in TCRdb, only in-frame clones are kept and a portion is missing. Among 250,000 to 300,000 clones listed, under 90% were seen once. The sequenced material came from PBMCs or T cells enriched from blood (not recorded which). These receptors all come from a woman aged 50 to 60 who had been exposed to COVID-19.

This clone showed up just a few times. V usage is TRBV7-9 and J usage is TRBJ1-1; the match to TRBD1 covers 7 bases. Germline assignment: CDR1 SEHNR and CDR2 FQNEAQ (reference sequence). The CDR3 spans 14 residues. Trimming took 1 base from V and 3 from J; bases not matched to a gene: 2. CDR3 sequence: CASSLGDSHTEAFF. As DNA, the CDR3 is TGTGCCAGCAGCTTAGGGGACAGCCACACTGAAGCTTTCTTT.

The J gene is TRBJ1-2, the V gene TRBV4-1; tentative D call: TRBD1 (6 bases). Germline-derived CDR1 and CDR2 are MGHRA and YSYEKL. The V and J ends lost 4 bases and 2 bases respectively, with 23 bases between them. The CDR3 covers 18 residues. The CDR3 is CASSLLGQGLRKNYGYTF. The CDR3 DNA reads as TGCGCCAGCAGCCTCCTAGGGCAGGGGCTCAGAAAAAACTATGGCTACACCTTC.

The chain is built from TRBV18 and TRBJ2-7; 11 nucleotides agree with TRBD1. The CDR3 sequence is 14 residues long. Germline V gene lookup returns CDR1 KGHSH and CDR2 LQKENI. With 3 bases clipped from V and 6 bases from J, the junction kept 4 bases outside the gene matches. CDR3 protein: CASSPDRGRREQYF. The CDR3 DNA reads TGTGCCAGCTCACCGGACAGGGGGCGCCGCGAGCAGTACTTC.

J is TRBJ2-7 and V is TRBV7-2, with 7 bases that match TRBD2. The CDR3 is 15 amino acids. Germline V gene sequence: CDR1 SGHTA, CDR2 FQGNSA. The junction had 2 bases not matched to a gene; V was cut back by 0 bases and J by 0 bases. As DNA, the CDR3 is TGTGCCAGCAGCTTAGCGGCGGGGGACTCCTACGAGCAGTACTTC. It yields the protein CASSLAAGDSYEQYF.

This rearrangement joins TRBV9 to TRBJ2-7; 7 bases map to TRBD2. The CDR3 is made up of 15 amino acids. CDR1 is SGDLS, CDR2 YYNGEE, per germline. Trimming took 3 bases from V and 3 from J; bases not matched to a gene: 9. The CDR3 protein is CASSAPERGDYEQYF. In nucleotides, the CDR3 is TGTGCCAGCAGCGCCCCCGAACGGGGGGACTACGAGCAGTACTTC.

The chain employs TRBV13 and TRBJ2-3, with 10 nucleotides matching TRBD2. The V and J ends lost 5 bases and 2 bases, in that order; junction bases with no gene match: 16. The CDR3 runs 19 residues. From germline, CDR1 is PRHDT and CDR2 FYEKMQ (reference sequence). DNA of the CDR3: TGTGCCAGCAGCCCACCAGCGGGGGGGCCGGTATTTTTCACAGATACGCAGTATTTT. Translated, it gives CASSPPAGGPVFFTDTQYF.

The gene calls are TRBV19 and TRBJ1-5, with D unclear. Trimming cost V 7 bases and J 0 bases, with 13 bases left between them. CDR3 length: 15 residues. Germline CDR1 is LNHDA and CDR2 is SQIVND (reference sequence). For the CDR3, the DNA is TGTGCCAGTATCGATACGGGTGATAGCAATCAGCCCCAGCATTTT. As protein: CASIDTGDSNQPQHF.

The rearrangement links TRBV2 to TRBJ2-5; 9 positions match TRBD1. Germline V gene lookup returns CDR1 SNHLY and CDR2 FYNNEI. The CDR3 is made up of 20 amino acids. J gave up 5 bases and V 5 bases, and 24 bases lay outside the gene matches. The CDR3 here is CASSLVPGQGLVSSRETQYF. CDR3 DNA sequence: TGTGCCAGCAGTCTCGTACCGGGACAGGGTCTTGTTTCATCAAGGGAGACCCAGTACTTC.

This rearrangement joins TRBV19 to TRBJ1-6, with D unclear. Trimming took off 9 bases at V and 6 bases at J, with 18 bases between the two ends. Germline CDR1 reads LNHDA; CDR2 reads SQIVND (reference sequence). The CDR3 extends over 15 amino acids. The CDR3 is CASLQRVGINSPLHF. CDR3 sequence (DNA): TGTGCCAGCCTACAGCGGGTCGGGATTAATTCACCCCTCCACTTT.

In DNA, the CDR3 is TGCGCCAGCAGCTTGGGCGCCTCCTACAATGAGCAGTTCTTC. Translation gives CASSLGASYNEQFF. The chain links TRBV5-1 to TRBJ2-1; the D is unclear. Germline loops: CDR1 SGHRS, CDR2 YFSETQ. The ends were cut back, 0 bases at V and 0 bases at J, with 4 bases in the middle. CDR3 length: 14 amino acids.

The gene calls are TRBV5-1 and TRBJ2-2, with TRBD1 identical over 7 bases. Germline V lookup: CDR1 SGHRS, CDR2 YFSETQ. J gave up 6 bases and V 3 bases, and 11 bases lay outside the gene matches. This CDR3 region has 16 residues. The CDR3 protein is CASSSLTGMDAGELFF. The DNA for the CDR3 is TGCGCCAGCAGCTCACTGACAGGGATGGATGCCGGGGAGCTGTTTTTT.

The gene calls are TRBV5-1 and TRBJ1-4; the match to TRBD1 covers 7 bases. The CDR3 is 14 amino acids. In germline, CDR1 is SGHRS, CDR2 YFSETQ. Germline trimming cut 4 bases from V and 5 bases from J; bases unmatched to any gene: 5. CDR3 residues: CASSPTGRNEKLFF. The CDR3 DNA follows: TGCGCCAGCAGCCCGACAGGGCGCAATGAAAAACTGTTTTTT.

The gene calls are TRBV24-1 and TRBJ2-3; 7 nucleotides line up with TRBD1. The V segment lost 5 bases and the J segment 1 base; nucleotides outside the gene matches: 5. Germline V gives CDR1 KGHDR, CDR2 SFDVKD. The CDR3 spans 15 residues. CDR3 coding DNA: TGTGCCACCAGTGGTACAGGACAGGGCACAGATACGCAGTATTTT. Translated, it gives CATSGTGQGTDTQYF.

The V and J genes are TRBV11-1 and TRBJ1-2; D is unclear. The CDR3 runs to 14 residues. CDR1 is SGHAT, CDR2 FQDESV, per germline (reference sequence). Trimming took off 1 base at V and 4 bases at J, with 10 bases between the two ends. The CDR3 DNA follows: TGTGCCAGCAGCTTAGGTGCAGATGCCTATGGCTACACCTTC. This translates into CASSLGADAYGYTF.

J is TRBJ1-2 and V is TRBV15; unclear D gene. V was clipped by 5 bases and J by 11 bases, with 9 bases between them. Per germline, CDR1 LNHNV and CDR2 YYDKDF (reference sequence). The CDR3 is 10 residues long. CDR3 sequence: CATSPDRYTF. CDR3 in DNA: TGTGCCACCAGCCCTGATCGGTACACCTTC.